This is a list of T cell receptor beta chains from one sample in a study of shared clonotypes between healthy human individuals. Sequenced by immunoSEQ multiplex PCR; TCRdb stores in-frame clones only, minus some. The table has about 1 million clones, approximately 72% seen once. Source material: memory CD4+ T cells sorted from blood. The receptor source for this set is a man between 18 and 29 years old in good health. Both conserved end residues are part of each CDR3. The D gene is left open where the match is weak. Clone size appears in some rows only: once, few, many, or a class for an expanded clone.

clone_size	d_call	j_call	v_call	cdr3_aa	cdr3_nt
.	.	TRBJ1-1	TRBV6-5	CASRDLNTEAFF	TGTGCCAGCAGGGACCTGAACACTGAAGCTTTCTTT
.	.	TRBJ2-2	TRBV6-6	CASRIGYLNTGELFF	TGTGCCAGCAGGATAGGTTATCTGAACACCGGGGAGCTGTTTTTT
.	TRBD1	TRBJ2-3	TRBV18	CASSPNRGVDTQYF	TGTGCCAGCTCACCCAACAGGGGTGTGGATACGCAGTATTTT
.	.	TRBJ1-3	TRBV10-1	CAIATNGNTIYF	TGCGCCATCGCTACAAACGGAAACACCATATATTTT
.	TRBD1	TRBJ1-1	TRBV11-2	CASSPGQASMEAFF	TGTGCCAGCAGCCCTGGACAGGCCTCTATGGAAGCTTTCTTT
.	.	TRBJ1-2	TRBV15	CATSRDHGGRNYGYTF	TGTGCCACCAGCAGAGATCACGGCGGCCGAAACTATGGCTACACCTTC
.	.	TRBJ1-2	TRBV18	CASSPPYGGYTF	TGTGCCAGCTCACCACCTTACGGGGGCTACACCTTC
.	.	TRBJ2-1	TRBV5-4	CASSSNGGGYNEQFF	TGTGCCAGCAGCTCAAATGGAGGGGGCTACAATGAGCAGTTCTTC
.	.	TRBJ2-7	TRBV7-6	CASSHLSDEQYF	TGTGCCAGCAGCCACTTGTCGGACGAGCAGTACTTC
.	.	TRBJ2-1	TRBV6-4	CARTPLANEQFF	TGTGCCAGGACACCTCTAGCGAACGAGCAGTTCTTC
.	.	TRBJ2-5	TRBV2	CATRTGESETQYF	TGTGCCACTCGGACTGGCGAATCGGAGACCCAGTACTTC
.	.	TRBJ1-3	TRBV21-1	CASSKAGTDGNTIYF	TGTGCCAGCAGCAAAGCCGGGACAGATGGAAACACCATATATTTT
few	.	TRBJ2-7	TRBV6-5	CASSYTPASYEQYF	TGTGCCAGCAGTTACACCCCAGCCTCCTACGAGCAGTACTTC
.	.	TRBJ2-2	TRBV6-5	CASKRGTNTGELFF	TGTGCCAGCAAAAGGGGGACGAACACCGGGGAGCTGTTTTTT
.	TRBD2	TRBJ2-3	TRBV15	CATSREASGVLDTQYF	TGTGCCACCAGCAGAGAGGCTAGCGGGGTTCTAGATACGCAGTATTTT
few	.	TRBJ1-2	TRBV9	CASSPGGTSGYTF	TGTGCCAGCAGCCCGGGAGGGACCTCCGGCTACACCTTC
.	.	TRBJ2-2	TRBV6-5	CASRVQGTNTGELFF	TGTGCCAGCAGGGTCCAGGGGACGAACACCGGGGAGCTGTTTTTT
.	.	TRBJ1-1	TRBV9	CASSDRENTEAFF	TGTGCCAGCAGCGACAGGGAGAACACTGAAGCTTTCTTT
.	TRBD2	TRBJ2-5	TRBV11-2	CASSLSGRLETQYF	TGTGCCAGCAGCTTATCCGGGAGGCTCGAGACCCAGTACTTC
.	.	TRBJ2-7	TRBV27	CASSFQGWPYEQYF	TGTGCCAGCAGTTTCCAGGGCTGGCCCTACGAGCAGTACTTC
.	.	TRBJ2-5	TRBV5-6	CASSLFVRSVQETQYF	TGTGCCAGCAGCTTATTCGTCAGGAGTGTACAAGAGACCCAGTACTTC
.	TRBD1	TRBJ2-1	TRBV4-1	CASSQDPGQANEQFF	TGCGCCAGCAGCCAAGATCCGGGACAGGCAAATGAGCAGTTCTTC
.	TRBD1	TRBJ2-7	TRBV4-1	CASSQKGRQGANYEQYF	TGCGCCAGCAGCCAAAAGGGTAGACAGGGTGCAAACTACGAGCAGTACTTC
once	TRBD2	TRBJ2-2	TRBV5-4	CASSLAGVGELFF	TGTGCCAGCAGCCTGGCGGGGGTCGGGGAGCTGTTTTTT
.	.	TRBJ1-2	TRBV30	CAWRAGGYGYTF	TGTGCCTGGCGGGCCGGGGGTTATGGCTACACCTTC